Shown below are 7 T cell receptor beta chains from a single sample sequenced in a study of OX40 agonist ivuxolimab in advanced cancers. Measured with immunoSEQ multiplex PCR; TCRdb has only the in-frame clones, and not every one. Among some 90,000 clones, 80% to 95% were seen once, and the ten largest hold around 1.1%. The specimen comprised CD4+ or CD8+ T cells sorted from blood, sampled in a trial of the OX40 agonist ivuxolimab. These receptors came from an adult with an advanced solid tumor such as melanoma, head and neck, liver or kidney cancer.

This clone is a singleton in its sample. The V call is TRBV7-2, the J call TRBJ2-7, with D uncertain. Germline V gene data show CDR1 as SGHTA and CDR2 as FQGNSA. Trimming took 5 bases from V and 2 from J, leaving 10 bases between them. CDR3 length equals 13 residues. The CDR3 DNA reads as TGTGCCAGCAGCCGACCGTCGACCTACGAGCAGTACTTC. Residues: CASSRPSTYEQYF.

Concerning this clone: The germline gene is not matched at one end of the junction; a read error may be the cause. The V and J genes are TRBV2 and TRBJ2-1, with D tentatively TRBD2 (6 bases). The CDR3 has 14 residues. Germline CDR1 and CDR2: SNHLY and FYNNEI. The CDR3 region has the DNA TGTGCCAGCAGAGAAGCGGGCTCCTACAATGAGCAGTTCTTC. Translated: CASREAGSYNEQFF. Drawing the rest from reference TRBV2 and TRBJ2-1, the complete variable domain is EPEVTQTPSHQVTQMGQEVILRCVPISNHLYFYWYRQILGQKVEFLVSFYNNEISEKSEIFDDQFSVERPDGSNFTLKIRSTKLEDSAMYFCASREAGSYNEQFFGPGTRLTVL.

This clone was seen a single time. The chain carries TRBV7-9 and TRBJ1-3, with D perhaps matching TRBD1 (5 bases). Trimming pared 5 bases from V and 8 bases from J, leaving 13 bases between. This CDR3 contains 13 residues. The germline gives CDR1 SEHNR, CDR2 FQNEAQ (reference sequence). CDR3 in amino acids: CASSPTGGDTIYF. The CDR3 bases are TGTGCCAGCAGCCCCACCGGGGGAGACACCATATATTTT.

The chain combines TRBV9 with TRBJ1-4; no reliable D call. This CDR3 is built from 15 residues. Germline assignment: CDR1 SGDLS and CDR2 YYNGEE. Trimming shortened V by 1 base and J by 0 bases, and 7 bases separated the two germline ends. This CDR3 is CASSVNIATNEKLFF. DNA of the CDR3: TGTGCCAGCAGCGTAAATATTGCAACTAATGAAAAACTGTTTTTT. Together with reference TRBV9 and TRBJ1-4, the CDR3 gives the full variable domain: DSGVTQTPKHLITATGQRVTLRCSPRSGDLSVYWYQQSLDQGLQFLIQYYNGEERAKGNILERFSAQQFPDLHSELNLSSLELGDSALYFCASSVNIATNEKLFFGSGTQLSVL.

The chain links TRBV7-9 to TRBJ1-3; D remains unclear. Per germline, CDR1 SEHNR and CDR2 FQNEAQ (reference sequence). CDR3 length: 14 amino acids. The germline V and J ends were trimmed by 1 base and 4 bases, with 8 bases remaining between them. In DNA, the CDR3 is TGTGCCAGCAGCTTAGTGGCAGGCGGAAACACCATATATTTT. Protein: CASSLVAGGNTIYF.

This sequence joins TRBV10-2 and TRBJ2-3; TRBD1 agrees at 10 bases. V trimming: 6 bases; J trimming: 3 bases; junction bases outside the gene matches: 3. Germline V CDR1 and CDR2: WSHSY, SAAADI. The CDR3 runs to 14 residues. The CDR3 sequence: CASRRGQGTDTQYF. The CDR3 DNA is TGCGCCAGCAGGAGGGGACAGGGGACAGATACGCAGTATTTT.

The genes are TRBV5-1 and TRBJ2-2; TRBD2 aligns across 8 bases. The CDR3 runs to 14 residues. With V trimmed by 8 bases and J by 7 bases, 10 bases remained unmatched. The germline CDR1 and CDR2 sequences are SGHRS and YFSETQ. This chain's CDR3 is CASQRERELGELFF. Here the CDR3 DNA reads TGCGCCAGTCAGCGGGAGCGAGAACTCGGGGAGCTGTTTTTT.